The present entry profiles one T cell receptor (beta chain) with its context. The target antigen is unknown. A quantitative 5'-RACE method, one with molecular barcodes, was used to make TCR beta libraries. One entry per CDR3 protein, called by TCRdb with MiXCR from the 5' RACE reads. The sample has approximately 250,000 distinct CDR3 sequences; roughly a quarter are singletons. Trimming cost V 5 bases and J 9 bases; bases outside gene matches: 8. From germline, CDR1 is SGHAT and CDR2 FQNNGV. The CDR3 consists of 15 residues. The data belong to a study of CD8 T cells in ankylosing spondylitis. Findings and limits, study-wide: For ankylosing spondylitis blood, a TCR beta motif of 7 to 9 highly homologous variants appeared characteristic. Previous work reported some of these motif variants in the synovial fluid and blood of reactive arthritis. Reported data indicate significant enrichment of disease-linked clones within matched ankylosing spondylitis synovial fluid.

Material for sequencing was blood, either unsorted or a sorted T cell fraction (not recorded which). The TCR sequence derives from a male donor with ankylosing spondylitis or in good health (not recorded which). The chain joins TRBV11-2 to TRBJ2-1; 12 bases match TRBD2. Here the CDR3 DNA reads TGTGCCAGCAGCGTGCCTAGCGGGGGGGTCGGTGAGCAGTTCTTC. This gives the protein CASSVPSGGVGEQFF.